A single TCR beta chain is shown here with its context. Trimming at V came to 6 bases and at J to 3 bases, leaving 4 bases not matched to a gene. Germline V gene lookup returns CDR1 LNHDA and CDR2 SQIVND (reference sequence). CDR3 size: 14 residues. The data belong to a study of blood T cell repertoires in COVID-19. Some clones are missing from TCRdb's copy, which holds only in-frame ones; the method was immunoSEQ multiplex PCR. This table has roughly 100,000 clones, nearly 85% appearing once. This chain uses TRBV19 with TRBJ2-4; 8 bases match TRBD1. The sample was peripheral blood. The TCR was taken from a human donor in a cohort sampled during active or convalescent COVID-19. CDR3 sequence reads: CASRSRGLKNIQYF. CDR3 nucleotides: TGTGCCAGTAGGTCCAGGGGGCTCAAAAACATTCAGTACTTC. Full variable domain (rest looked up from reference TRBV19 and TRBJ2-4): DGGITQSPKYLFRKEGQNVTLSCEQNLNHDAMYWYRQDPGQGLRLIYYSQIVNDFQKGDIAEGYSVSREKKESFPLTVTSAQKNPTAFYLCASRSRGLKNIQYFGAGTRLSVL.